These T cell receptor beta chains were read from a single sample in a study of graft-versus-host responses after intestinal transplantation. Sequencing was performed with immunoSEQ multiplex PCR; in TCRdb, only in-frame clones are kept and a portion is missing. This table has around 16,000 clones, over 70% appearing once. This specimen consisted of ileum tissue, obtained roughly 70 weeks after intestinal transplant. Receptors were obtained from a human patient who received an intestinal transplant, so some T cells may come from the graft donor. CDR3s include the opening cysteine and the closing phenylalanine or tryptophan. A row's size may be missing; if present it is once, few, many or a size class.

v_gene: TRBV27; abundance: NA; j_gene: TRBJ1-6; CDR3aa: CASSRQGDSPLHF
v_gene: TRBV6-9; abundance: NA; j_gene: TRBJ2-5; CDR3aa: CASSSSGQGETQYF
v_gene: TRBV29-1; abundance: NA; j_gene: TRBJ2-7; CDR3aa: CSVESGHEQYF
v_gene: TRBV7-9; abundance: NA; j_gene: TRBJ2-7; CDR3aa: CASSSPTGGEQYF
v_gene: TRBV7-9; abundance: NA; j_gene: TRBJ2-7; CDR3aa: CASSPGRGFSYEQYF
v_gene: TRBV7-2; abundance: NA; j_gene: TRBJ2-1; CDR3aa: CASRFRAGTGSYNEQFF
v_gene: TRBV6-1; abundance: NA; j_gene: TRBJ1-1; CDR3aa: CASSVDGAAMNTEAFF
v_gene: TRBV5-4; abundance: NA; j_gene: TRBJ2-7; CDR3aa: CASSSLDISEQYF
v_gene: TRBV9; abundance: NA; j_gene: TRBJ1-2; CDR3aa: CASSARQGGGYTF
v_gene: TRBV7-8; abundance: NA; j_gene: TRBJ2-7; CDR3aa: CASSPGGSEQYF
v_gene: TRBV9; abundance: once; j_gene: NA; CDR3aa: CASSVSAGTYEQYF
v_gene: TRBV11-2; abundance: once; j_gene: TRBJ1-3; CDR3aa: CASSLGSSGNTIYF
v_gene: TRBV28; abundance: NA; j_gene: TRBJ2-1; CDR3aa: CASSPLKWSHNEQFF
v_gene: TRBV7-3; abundance: NA; j_gene: TRBJ2-7; CDR3aa: CASSGGTNREQYF
v_gene: TRBV9; abundance: NA; j_gene: TRBJ2-5; CDR3aa: CASSVNRWETQYF
v_gene: TRBV2; abundance: few; j_gene: TRBJ1-5; CDR3aa: CASSPGQGKSNQPQHF
v_gene: TRBV7-6; abundance: NA; j_gene: TRBJ2-5; CDR3aa: CASSSVVPQETQYF
v_gene: TRBV7-9; abundance: NA; j_gene: TRBJ1-6; CDR3aa: CASSPNEGRGSPLHF
v_gene: TRBV11-2; abundance: NA; j_gene: TRBJ2-2; CDR3aa: CASSSYIGAGELFF
v_gene: TRBV7-8; abundance: NA; j_gene: TRBJ1-1; CDR3aa: CASSLEGGRTEAFF
v_gene: TRBV9; abundance: NA; j_gene: TRBJ2-7; CDR3aa: CASSVAPDRVSYEQYF
v_gene: TRBV5-1; abundance: NA; j_gene: TRBJ2-7; CDR3aa: CASSLGSGPYEQYF
v_gene: TRBV4-1; abundance: NA; j_gene: TRBJ1-1; CDR3aa: CASSQDWGMNTEAFF
v_gene: TRBV10-2; abundance: NA; j_gene: TRBJ2-2; CDR3aa: CASSVLIGRAGELFF
v_gene: TRBV7-8; abundance: NA; j_gene: TRBJ2-5; CDR3aa: CASSPLGDQYF
v_gene: TRBV2; abundance: NA; j_gene: TRBJ1-3; CDR3aa: CASRNQALSGNTIYF
v_gene: TRBV19; abundance: NA; j_gene: TRBJ2-3; CDR3aa: CARPGRLAGLVDTQYF
v_gene: TRBV19; abundance: few; j_gene: TRBJ2-3; CDR3aa: CASSAGLGKDTQYF
v_gene: TRBV4-1; abundance: NA; j_gene: TRBJ2-1; CDR3aa: CASSPTPSSYNEQFF
v_gene: TRBV9; abundance: once; j_gene: TRBJ2-2; CDR3aa: CASSADRGAGELFF
v_gene: TRBV7-8; abundance: NA; j_gene: TRBJ2-5; CDR3aa: CASSLGGSQGLHQETQYF
v_gene: TRBV15; abundance: NA; j_gene: TRBJ1-5; CDR3aa: CATSTLTGAGQPQHF
v_gene: TRBV7-7; abundance: NA; j_gene: TRBJ2-5; CDR3aa: CASSLAKNEGFPETQYF
v_gene: TRBV19; abundance: NA; j_gene: TRBJ2-7; CDR3aa: CASSTRGAAGGYEQYF
v_gene: TRBV5-6; abundance: few; j_gene: TRBJ2-1; CDR3aa: CASSPGTLFQASQFF
v_gene: TRBV7-2; abundance: NA; j_gene: TRBJ2-5; CDR3aa: CASSLVGGETQYF
v_gene: TRBV7-8; abundance: NA; j_gene: TRBJ2-3; CDR3aa: CASSQGLTEDTQYF
v_gene: TRBV4-1; abundance: NA; j_gene: NA; CDR3aa: CASSKDPGTGAYEQYF
v_gene: TRBV7-3; abundance: NA; j_gene: TRBJ2-3; CDR3aa: CASSLGGALTDTQYF
v_gene: TRBV4-1; abundance: NA; j_gene: TRBJ2-5; CDR3aa: CASSPGLGTETQYF
v_gene: TRBV7-2; abundance: NA; j_gene: TRBJ1-1; CDR3aa: CASSFGQLNTEAFF
v_gene: TRBV7-9; abundance: NA; j_gene: TRBJ2-3; CDR3aa: CASSPGGTGADTQYF
v_gene: TRBV4-3; abundance: NA; j_gene: TRBJ2-1; CDR3aa: CASSLLGLAGGNEQFF
v_gene: TRBV27; abundance: once; j_gene: TRBJ2-7; CDR3aa: CASGVRGYEQYF
v_gene: TRBV2; abundance: NA; j_gene: TRBJ2-3; CDR3aa: CASSDGERTDTQYF
v_gene: TRBV29-1; abundance: NA; j_gene: TRBJ2-5; CDR3aa: CSVHRRGETQYF
v_gene: TRBV19; abundance: NA; j_gene: TRBJ2-3; CDR3aa: CASSIDLVSTDTQYF
v_gene: TRBV4-1; abundance: NA; j_gene: TRBJ1-2; CDR3aa: CASSPPGGNGYTF
v_gene: TRBV15; abundance: NA; j_gene: TRBJ2-1; CDR3aa: CATSRGVRAGKYNEQFF
v_gene: TRBV13; abundance: few; j_gene: TRBJ2-6; CDR3aa: CASSFPQSGDLSGANVLTF